The 24 T cell receptor beta chains reported below all come from one sample, sequenced in a study of blood T cell repertoires in COVID-19. The repertoire was sequenced with immunoSEQ multiplex PCR; TCRdb's copy has only in-frame clones and lacks some. The sample includes about 110,000 clones, about 70% of them seen just once. The source material was peripheral blood. The receptors stem from an older woman with acute or convalescent COVID-19.

This rearrangement joins TRBV10-3 to TRBJ1-2, with TRBD1 identical over 7 bases. Germline CDR1 reads ENHRY; CDR2 reads SYGVKD. Losses at the gene ends were 10 bases for V and 0 bases for J; bases not matched to a gene: 5. The CDR3 length is 13 residues. The CDR3 sequence is CASRDSTNYGYTF. CDR3 nucleotides: TGTGCCAGCCGGGACAGCACTAACTATGGCTACACCTTC.

The rearrangement uses TRBV19 and TRBJ1-2; no firm D call. The germline V gene has CDR1 LNHDA and CDR2 SQIVND (reference sequence). V lost 11 bases and J lost 4, with 17 bases in between. This CDR3 contains 13 residues. CDR3 nucleotide sequence: TGTGCCTCATCACAGCAACCCTTCTATGGCTACACCTTC. Its protein product is CASSQQPFYGYTF.

This rearrangement joins TRBV27 to TRBJ1-4; no reliable D call. The V and J ends lost 3 bases and 7 bases respectively, with 18 bases between them. The CDR3 loop spans 16 amino acids. CDR1 is MNHEY and CDR2 is SMNVEV in the germline V gene (reference sequence). CDR3 region: CASSFRSLAGSEKLFF. The CDR3 DNA reads as TGTGCCAGCAGTTTTCGGTCTCTGGCGGGGAGTGAAAAACTGTTTTTT.

This clone was counted a few times. The CDR3 sequence is CASSVGQGITGELFF. The CDR3 DNA sequence: TGTGCCAGCAGCGTAGGACAGGGGATCACCGGGGAGCTGTTTTTT. This chain joins TRBV9 and TRBJ2-2, with 8 bases aligning to TRBD1. The length of the CDR3 is 15 residues. Germline trimming cut 0 bases from V and 4 bases from J; bases unmatched to any gene: 2. Germline lookup yields CDR1 SGDLS and CDR2 YYNGEE.

The gene calls are TRBV3-1 (or the pseudogene TRBV3-2) and TRBJ1-6; D ambiguous. The germline V and J ends were trimmed by 0 bases and 5 bases, with 8 bases remaining between them. The CDR3 loop spans 15 amino acids. Germline assignment: CDR1 LGHDT and CDR2 YNNKEL (reference sequence). CDR3 protein: CASSQDQANNSPLHF. The CDR3 DNA sequence: TGTGCCAGCAGCCAAGATCAGGCCAATAATTCACCCCTCCACTTT.

This clone came up many times. The chain uses TRBV12-3 or TRBV12-4 and TRBJ1-1; TRBD1 is a possible D gene (6 bases). Trimming took 7 bases from V and 10 from J, leaving 19 bases between them. This CDR3 region has 13 residues. DNA of the CDR3: TGTGCCAGCACCATAAACAGGGCGAGGGGAGCTTTCTTT. Translation gives CASTINRARGAFF.

This clone was observed a single time. This chain links TRBV7-2 with TRBJ1-5, with TRBD1 matching 9 bases. Germline assignment: CDR1 SGHTA and CDR2 FQGNSA. V dropped 5 bases and J dropped 9; count of bases not matched to a gene: 8. This CDR3 has 14 residues. CDR3 amino acids: CASSPGTGSRPQHF. CDR3 nucleotide sequence: TGTGCCAGCAGCCCCGGGACAGGGAGTCGGCCCCAGCATTTT.

The chain joins TRBV6-5 to TRBJ1-1; D perhaps matches TRBD1 (5 bases). V was trimmed by 4 bases and J by 7 bases, leaving 16 bases between them. Germline CDR1 and CDR2: MNHEY and SVGAGI. This CDR3 has 14 amino acids. The CDR3 DNA sequence: TGTGCCAGCAGTTCCCCCTCCCAAAGGGGTGAAGCTTTCTTT. Amino acids: CASSSPSQRGEAFF.

This chain joins TRBV9 and TRBJ1-3; maybe TRBD1 (5 bases). This CDR3 spans 16 amino acids. The germline V gene has CDR1 SGDLS and CDR2 YYNGEE. The V gene lost 0 bases and the J gene lost 8 bases, with 18 bases spanning the gap. CDR3 bases: TGTGCCAGCAGCGTAGGTCCGGGCGGGGGAGGAGACACCATATATTTT. Translating it yields CASSVGPGGGGDTIYF.

CDR3 coding DNA: TGTGCCAGCTCACGGGGACAGGATGAAAAACTGTTTTTT. The encoded protein is CASSRGQDEKLFF. The chain couples TRBV18 to TRBJ1-4, with 8 bases fitting TRBD1. The CDR3 has 13 residues. J lost 6 bases, V lost 4 bases, and 1 base had no gene match. Germline V lookup: CDR1 KGHSH, CDR2 LQKENI.

This clone was detected a few times. This rearrangement joins TRBV6-1 to TRBJ1-5; 7 positions agree with TRBD1. CDR1 is MNHNS, CDR2 SASEGT, per germline. V lost 2 bases and J lost 4; bases outside the gene matches: 5. The CDR3 length is 15 residues. CDR3 protein: CASSEWTGLNQPQHF. The DNA of the CDR3 is TGTGCCAGCAGTGAATGGACAGGCCTTAATCAGCCCCAGCATTTT.

V usage is TRBV11-3 and J usage is TRBJ1-1; D might be TRBD1 (5 bases). Trimming removed 5 bases from V and 0 bases from J, with 10 bases in between. The length of the CDR3 is 14 residues. Germline V gene lookup returns CDR1 SGHNT and CDR2 YENEEA. The DNA for the CDR3 is TGTGCCAGCAGCCCTGGGGGGGTGAACACTGAAGCTTTCTTT. As protein: CASSPGGVNTEAFF.

This sequence joins TRBV6-5 and TRBJ2-1; 7 bases agree with TRBD1. CDR3 length: 13 residues. Germline V gene lookup returns CDR1 MNHEY and CDR2 SVGAGI. Trimming at V came to 6 bases and at J to 8 bases, leaving 7 bases not matched to a gene. The CDR3 DNA is TGTGCCAGCAGGGTGACAGGGCTGCATGAGCAGTTCTTC. Translating gives CASRVTGLHEQFF.

The chain uses TRBV24-1 and TRBJ1-2; 8 nucleotides match TRBD1. V gave up 5 bases and J gave up 7 bases; unmatched junction bases: 5. This CDR3 has 13 residues. The V gene's germline CDR1 is KGHDR and CDR2 SFDVKD. CDR3 bases: TGTGCCACCAGTGGGACAGGGATCGGTGGCTACACCTTC. Encoded protein: CATSGTGIGGYTF.

The chain links TRBV6-6 to TRBJ2-7; D is perhaps TRBD1 (7 bases). The V gene lost 2 bases and the J gene lost 2 bases, with 10 bases spanning the gap. CDR3 length equals 14 residues. CDR1 and CDR2 (germline): MNHNY, SVGAGI (reference sequence). The CDR3 sequence is CASSYSRGAYEQYF. The CDR3 DNA reads TGTGCCAGCAGTTACAGCAGGGGGGCCTACGAGCAGTACTTC.

The chain carries TRBV19 and TRBJ1-5; a weak D match, TRBD1 (6 bases). CDR1 is LNHDA and CDR2 is SQIVND in the germline V gene (reference sequence). V lost 8 bases to trimming and J lost 0 bases, with 17 bases between them. The CDR3 has 16 amino acids. The CDR3 spells CASSRRTENSNQPQHF. Written as DNA, the CDR3 is TGTGCCAGTTCCCGCCGGACAGAAAATAGCAATCAGCCCCAGCATTTT.

The rearrangement links TRBV28 to TRBJ2-1; TRBD1 matches 7 bases. This CDR3 is built from 14 residues. Germline CDR1 reads MDHEN; CDR2 reads SYDVKM. Losses at the gene ends were 8 bases for V and 3 bases for J; bases not matched to a gene: 7. The CDR3 nucleotides are TGTGCCAGCCGAGAGAGGACAGGCTACAATGAGCAGTTCTTC. Its translation: CASRERTGYNEQFF.

The CDR3 loop reads CAWSATGVPGVNTIYF. CDR3 DNA sequence: TGTGCCTGGAGTGCAACAGGGGTACCCGGGGTTAACACCATATATTTT. The chain uses TRBV30 and TRBJ1-3; 7 bases align to TRBD1. The CDR3 is made up of 16 amino acids. The germline CDR1 and CDR2 sequences are GTSNPN and SVGIG (reference sequence). V lost 1 base to trimming and J lost 7 bases; unmatched junction nucleotides: 13.

This clone was seen a single time. This sequence joins TRBV7-3 and TRBJ1-2, with D perhaps TRBD1 (5 bases). The CDR3 spans 13 residues. V lost 2 bases, J lost 4 bases, and 8 bases lay in between. Per the germline V gene, CDR1 is SGHTA and CDR2 is FQGTGA. The CDR3 is CASSLQGSYGYTF. The CDR3 coding sequence is TGTGCCAGCAGCTTACAGGGTTCCTATGGCTACACCTTC.

The gene calls are TRBV6-5 and TRBJ1-1; D gene ambiguous. This CDR3 spans 13 amino acids. V was clipped by 5 bases and J by 1 base, with 8 bases between them. The V gene's germline CDR1 is MNHEY and CDR2 SVGAGI. The CDR3: CASSRPGNTEAFF. The CDR3 DNA reads TGTGCCAGCAGTAGACCGGGGAACACTGAAGCTTTCTTT.

This chain uses TRBV9 with TRBJ2-3; TRBD2 aligns across 10 bases. The CDR3 has 16 amino acids. CDR1 and CDR2 from the germline V gene are SGDLS and YYNGEE. Trimming cost V 0 bases and J 1 base; bases outside gene matches: 2. CDR3 coding DNA: TGTGCCAGCAGCGTAGTCGGGACTAGCGGCACAGATACGCAGTATTTT. Translation: CASSVVGTSGTDTQYF. Using reference TRBV9 and TRBJ2-3 for the parts outside the CDR3, the full variable domain is DSGVTQTPKHLITATGQRVTLRCSPRSGDLSVYWYQQSLDQGLQFLIQYYNGEERAKGNILERFSAQQFPDLHSELNLSSLELGDSALYFCASSVVGTSGTDTQYFGPGTRLTVL.

This clone was detected once. The chain uses TRBV15 and TRBJ1-1; D is perhaps TRBD1 (6 bases). Trimming cost V 6 bases and J 8 bases, with 10 bases left between them. Germline CDR1 is LNHNV and CDR2 is YYDKDF (reference sequence). CDR3 length: 11 amino acids. DNA of the CDR3: TGTGCCACCAGGCAGGGGACCGAAGCTTTCTTT. Amino acid sequence: CATRQGTEAFF.

The CDR3 DNA follows: TGCGCCAGCAGCTTGCCCACCAAGGAGGGCACTGAAGCTTTCTTT. Residues: CASSLPTKEGTEAFF. V and J are TRBV5-1 and TRBJ1-1, with D uncertain. Per germline, CDR1 SGHRS and CDR2 YFSETQ. V was trimmed by 1 base and J by 4 bases, leaving 14 bases between them. This CDR3 has 15 residues.

V and J are TRBV28 and TRBJ2-2; 9 bases map to TRBD2. The V gene's germline CDR1 is MDHEN and CDR2 SYDVKM. The V segment lost 6 bases and the J segment 4 bases; nucleotides outside the gene matches: 9. The CDR3 spans 16 residues. This chain's CDR3 is CASSLHAAGGTGELFF. The CDR3 DNA reads TGTGCCAGCAGCCTCCACGCAGCGGGGGGCACCGGGGAGCTGTTTTTT. Filled out from reference TRBV28 and TRBJ2-2, the complete variable domain reads DVKVTQSSRYLVKRTGEKVFLECVQDMDHENMFWYRQDPGLGLRLIYFSYDVKMKEKGDIPEGYSVSREKKERFSLILESASTNQTSMYLCASSLHAAGGTGELFFGEGSRLTVL.